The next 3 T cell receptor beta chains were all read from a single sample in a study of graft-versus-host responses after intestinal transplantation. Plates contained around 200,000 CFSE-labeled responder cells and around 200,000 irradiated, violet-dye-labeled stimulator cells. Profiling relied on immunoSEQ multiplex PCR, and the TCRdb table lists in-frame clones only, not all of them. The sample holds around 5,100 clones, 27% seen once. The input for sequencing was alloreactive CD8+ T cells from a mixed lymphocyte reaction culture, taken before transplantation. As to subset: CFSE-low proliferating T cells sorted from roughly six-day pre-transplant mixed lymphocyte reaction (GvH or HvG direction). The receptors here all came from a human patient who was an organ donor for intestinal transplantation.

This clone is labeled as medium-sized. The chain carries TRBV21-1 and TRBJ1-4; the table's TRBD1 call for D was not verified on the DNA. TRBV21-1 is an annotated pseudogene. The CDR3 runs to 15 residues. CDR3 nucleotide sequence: TGTGCCAGCAGCATCACAGGGGGCAGAGGTGAAAAACTGTTTTTT. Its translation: CASSITGGRGEKLFF.

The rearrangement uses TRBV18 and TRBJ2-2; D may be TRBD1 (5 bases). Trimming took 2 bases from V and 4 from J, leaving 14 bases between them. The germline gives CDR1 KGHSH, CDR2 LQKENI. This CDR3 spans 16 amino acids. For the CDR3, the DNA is TGTGCCAGCTCACCAACGACAGCTTTGTCCACCGGGGAGCTGTTTTTT. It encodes CASSPTTALSTGELFF.

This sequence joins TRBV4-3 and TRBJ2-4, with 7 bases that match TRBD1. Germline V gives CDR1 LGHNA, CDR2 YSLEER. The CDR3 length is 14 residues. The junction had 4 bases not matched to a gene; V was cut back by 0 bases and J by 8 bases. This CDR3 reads CASSQDLGTDIQYF. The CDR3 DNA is TGCGCCAGCAGCCAAGATTTAGGGACAGACATTCAGTACTTC.